This T cell receptor (beta chain) was recovered during a study of blood T cell repertoires in COVID-19. The overall study: The samples span acute and convalescent COVID-19 from the United States, Italy and Spain. From T cells, B-cell-depleted T cells, or PBMCs came the material, which was cDNA or gDNA.

This CDR3 contains 15 residues. Trimming took 5 bases from V and 3 from J; bases not matched to a gene: 6. Germline V gene sequence: CDR1 KGHSH, CDR2 LQKENI. The method was immunoSEQ multiplex PCR; TCRdb's version includes in-frame clones alone and lacks a portion of them. The sample yields roughly 190,000 clones, around 80% seen once. Sample: peripheral blood. This receptor was obtained from a man younger than 45 with active or convalescent COVID-19. V and J are TRBV18 and TRBJ2-7; 11 bases fit TRBD1. CDR3 residues: CASSSTGTGGYEQYV. CDR3 DNA sequence: TGTGCCAGCTCAAGCACCGGGACAGGGGGCTACGAGCAGTACGTC.